This entry concerns a single TCR beta chain. What it binds is unknown. A J-beta primer mix and a sample-barcoded 5' primer were used in a second PCR of about 7 to 12 cycles. MiXCR was run by TCRdb on the 5' RACE reads, yielding one entry per CDR3 protein. The data hold 1.5 million to 2 million distinct CDR3 sequences, with roughly 27% observed a single time. This specimen belongs to a study of blood T cells in healthy people across ages. Study-level results: Older age coincided with a roughly linear decline in TCR beta diversity per million T cells.

The CDR3 sequence is 14 residues long. From germline, CDR1 is MNHNS and CDR2 SASEGT. Trimming shortened V by 4 bases and J by 4 bases, and 13 bases separated the two germline ends. Total RNA amounts of at least 6 micrograms were extracted per sample. This chain joins TRBV6-1 and TRBJ1-2; unclear D gene. Material for sequencing was blood. This receptor was taken from a woman in her twenties or thirties in good health. CDR3 nucleotides: TGTGCCAGCAGTGCTGTTCATCTGCTCTATGGCTACACCTTC. Protein: CASSAVHLLYGYTF.